This T cell receptor (beta chain) was retrieved from a study of cytomegalovirus exposure and HLA in healthy donors. Study findings and constraints: A list of approximately 160 TCR beta chains associated with cytomegalovirus was given.

This PCR relied on a set of 60 Vbeta primers and 13 Jbeta primers. Clones were sequenced by immunoSEQ multiplex PCR, and TCRdb holds only the in-frame ones, with some missing. The sample consists of about 82,000 clones, around 79% of them appearing once. This clone was seen a handful of times. The antigen remains undetermined. This CDR3 has 16 amino acids. CDR1 is SGHNT, CDR2 YYREEE, per germline (reference sequence). The J segment lost 1 base and the V segment lost 4 bases, leaving 7 bases of the junction unmatched. This chain uses TRBV5-4 with TRBJ1-1, with TRBD1 identical over 10 bases. The sequencing sample was made of PBMCs. The sequence came from a human donor in good health. The CDR3: CASSGDRGQGNTEAFF. CDR3 coding DNA: TGTGCCAGCAGCGGGGACAGGGGTCAGGGGAACACTGAAGCTTTCTTT.